These 21 T cell receptor beta chains came from one sample sequenced in a study of blood T cell repertoires in COVID-19. Assay: immunoSEQ multiplex PCR; the TCRdb copy retains only in-frame clones and omits some. The table has about 160,000 clones, 80% seen once; the top ten hold less than 6%. The material sequenced was PBMCs or T cells enriched from blood (not recorded which). These receptors all stem from a man aged 35-49 years who had recovered from COVID-19.

V usage is TRBV12-5 and J usage is TRBJ1-1; 8 bases line up with TRBD1. There are 14 residues in the CDR3. V dropped 7 bases and J dropped 5; count of bases not matched to a gene: 9. Germline V gene sequence: CDR1 LGHNT, CDR2 FRNRAP. The CDR3 nucleotides read TGTGCTAGTGTCCTGACCGGGACAGGAACTGAAGCTTTCTTT. It codes for CASVLTGTGTEAFF.

The rearrangement joins TRBV7-9 to TRBJ1-6; the match to TRBD1 covers 10 bases. Germline V gene data show CDR1 as SEHNR and CDR2 as FQNEAQ (reference sequence). The junction had 6 bases not matched to a gene; V was cut back by 5 bases and J by 8 bases. There are 15 residues in the CDR3. The CDR3 sequence: CASSKGTGDYSPLHF. CDR3 nucleotide sequence: TGTGCCAGCAGCAAAGGGACAGGGGACTATTCACCCCTCCACTTT. The variable domain in full, with the rest retrieved from reference TRBV7-9 and TRBJ1-6, is DTGVSQNPRHKITKRGQNVTFRCDPISEHNRLYWYRQTLGQGPEFLTYFQNEAQLEKSRLLSDRFSAERPKGSFSTLEIQRTEQGDSAMYLCASSKGTGDYSPLHFGNGTRLTVT.

The chain is built from TRBV19 and TRBJ1-3, with 8 bases that match TRBD1. The CDR3 has 16 amino acids. Germline CDR1 reads LNHDA; CDR2 reads SQIVND (reference sequence). Trimming at V came to 10 bases and at J to 0 bases, leaving 11 bases not matched to a gene. The CDR3 is CATNRGFLPSGNTIYF. The CDR3 DNA is TGTGCCACCAACAGGGGGTTTCTCCCCTCTGGAAACACCATATATTTT. Full variable domain (missing parts from reference TRBV19 and TRBJ1-3): DGGITQSPKYLFRKEGQNVTLSCEQNLNHDAMYWYRQDPGQGLRLIYYSQIVNDFQKGDIAEGYSVSREKKESFPLTVTSAQKNPTAFYLCATNRGFLPSGNTIYFGEGSWLTVV.

The CDR3 loop reads CASSLGVNTEAFF. The CDR3 region has the DNA TGTGCCAGCAGCCTCGGGGTGAACACTGAAGCTTTCTTT. This chain uses TRBV11-3 with TRBJ1-1; unclear D gene. Germline-derived CDR1 and CDR2 are SGHNT and YENEEA. V was shortened by 5 bases and J by 0 bases, with 7 bases between the two germline ends. The CDR3 loop spans 13 amino acids.

This clone was recorded only once. V and J are TRBV7-8 and TRBJ2-1; the match to TRBD1 covers 7 bases. V lost 2 bases, J lost 10 bases, and 14 bases stayed unmatched. The CDR3 length is 16 residues. Germline V lookup: CDR1 SGHVS, CDR2 FQNEAQ. This CDR3 is CASSLFPGQTKFEQFF. The CDR3 DNA is TGTGCCAGCAGCTTATTTCCGGGACAGACCAAATTCGAGCAGTTCTTC.

This clone has just one count. CDR3 coding DNA: TGTGCCTGGAGTGTAGGGGGGGGCAATGAGCAGTTCTTC. Protein product: CAWSVGGGNEQFF. V is TRBV30 and J is TRBJ2-1; a weak D match, TRBD2 (7 bases). V lost 0 bases to trimming and J lost 6 bases, with 9 bases between them. Germline loops: CDR1 GTSNPN, CDR2 SVGIG (reference sequence). The CDR3 is made up of 13 amino acids. Looking up the rest from reference TRBV30 and TRBJ2-1 gives the full variable domain: SQTIHQWPATLVQPVGSPLSLECTVEGTSNPNLYWYRQAAGRGLQLLFYSVGIGQISSEVPQNLSASRPQDRQFILSSKKLLLSDSGFYLCAWSVGGGNEQFFGPGTRLTVL.

The chain is built from TRBV6-5 and TRBJ2-2; TRBD1 agrees at 8 bases. V lost 8 bases, J lost 7 bases, and 6 bases stayed unmatched. This CDR3 is built from 13 residues. CDR1 MNHEY and CDR2 SVGAGI come from the germline V gene. The CDR3 coding sequence is TGTGCCAGCCAGGGGGCGCAGGGCGGGGAGCTGTTTTTT. This codes for CASQGAQGGELFF.

The rearrangement links TRBV18 to TRBJ2-1; D is perhaps TRBD2 (5 bases). Germline lookup yields CDR1 KGHSH and CDR2 LQKENI. The CDR3 spans 16 residues. Trimming took off 3 bases at V and 3 bases at J, with 15 bases between the two ends. As DNA, the CDR3 is TGTGCCAGCTCACCCCCCGGGAATAGAAACTACAATGAGCAGTTCTTC. Its translation: CASSPPGNRNYNEQFF.

V usage is TRBV6-5 and J usage is TRBJ2-7; weak D call: TRBD2 (6 bases). Per the germline V gene, CDR1 is MNHEY and CDR2 is SVGAGI. Trimming left V 4 bases short and J 7 bases short, with 8 bases between. The CDR3 covers 11 residues. The CDR3 region is CASSSGVEQYF. DNA of the CDR3: TGTGCCAGCAGTTCGGGGGTGGAGCAGTACTTC.

The sample holds one count of this clone. V and J are TRBV7-6 and TRBJ2-1, with TRBD2 matching over 8 bases. With 4 bases clipped from V and 15 bases from J, the junction kept 5 bases outside the gene matches. Germline loops: CDR1 SGHVS, CDR2 FNYEAQ. CDR3 size: 11 residues. CDR3 in amino acids: CASSSGLALFF. CDR3 DNA: TGTGCCAGCAGCTCCGGACTAGCTTTGTTCTTC. Together with reference TRBV7-6 and TRBJ2-1, the CDR3 gives the full variable domain: GAGVSQSPRYKVTKRGQDVALRCDPISGHVSLYWYRQALGQGPEFLTYFNYEAQQDKSGLPNDRFSAERPEGSISTLTIQRTEQRDSAMYRCASSSGLALFFGPGTRLTVL.

The chain has TRBV4-2 and TRBJ2-1; no definite D call. This CDR3 is 13 amino acids long. Germline-derived CDR1 and CDR2 are LGHNA and YNFKEQ. Deletions cut 1 base from V and 12 bases from J, with 13 bases between. As DNA, the CDR3 is TGTGCCAGCAGCCAAGTAGCTCTAATAGTGCAGTTCTTC. This sequence encodes CASSQVALIVQFF.

This clone was found once. The rearrangement links TRBV5-1 to TRBJ1-1, with D perhaps matching TRBD1 (6 bases). CDR1 is SGHRS and CDR2 is YFSETQ in the germline V gene. V shed 4 bases and J shed 0 bases, with 10 bases lying between them. The CDR3 loop spans 14 amino acids. The CDR3 spells CASSQGTLNTEAFF. The CDR3, as DNA: TGCGCCAGCAGCCAAGGGACATTGAACACTGAAGCTTTCTTT.

The chain recombines TRBV9 with TRBJ1-1, with D possibly being TRBD1 (5 bases). The germline gives CDR1 SGDLS, CDR2 YYNGEE. Between the trimmed V and J ends, which lost 2 bases and 1 base, there was a span of 12 bases. The CDR3 consists of 15 residues. The CDR3 sequence: CASSVRVGQNTEAFF. The DNA for the CDR3 is TGTGCCAGCAGCGTTCGTGTGGGGCAGAACACTGAAGCTTTCTTT.

The chain has TRBV5-1 and TRBJ1-3; TRBD1 is a possible D gene (6 bases). This CDR3 contains 14 residues. Deletions cut 4 bases from V and 8 bases from J, with 16 bases between. CDR1 is SGHRS and CDR2 is YFSETQ in the germline V gene. The CDR3 loop reads CASSRTADLHTIYF. CDR3 DNA: TGCGCCAGCAGCCGGACAGCTGACTTGCACACCATATATTTT.

The chain employs TRBV5-1 and TRBJ2-7; D unclear. The CDR3 runs to 12 residues. Germline V gene sequence: CDR1 SGHRS, CDR2 YFSETQ. V lost 0 bases to trimming and J lost 7 bases, with 8 bases between them. The CDR3 sequence: CASSLGGPEQYV. Here the CDR3 DNA reads TGCGCCAGCAGCTTGGGAGGCCCGGAGCAGTACGTC.

V gene TRBV6-5 combines with J gene TRBJ1-3, with no clear D. The CDR3 extends over 14 amino acids. The germline CDR1 and CDR2 sequences are MNHEY and SVGAGI. Trimming stripped 3 bases from V and 0 bases from J, with 6 bases between. CDR3 sequence: CASSYTYSGNTIYF. The CDR3 nucleotides read TGTGCCAGCAGTTATACATACTCTGGAAACACCATATATTTT.

Comments on this clone: Within the sample, other DNA sequences also encode this same CDR3. The CDR3: CASSLGSGNQPQHF. In DNA form, the CDR3 reads TGCGCCAGCAGCTTAGGATCAGGGAATCAGCCCCAGCATTTT. The J gene is TRBJ1-5, the V gene TRBV5-1; perhaps TRBD1 as D (5 bases). V was clipped by 2 bases and J by 4 bases, with 10 bases between them. CDR1 and CDR2 from the germline V gene are SGHRS and YFSETQ. This CDR3 has 14 residues.

The chain joins TRBV11-3 to TRBJ2-5; 11 bases match TRBD2. Germline V gives CDR1 SGHNT, CDR2 YENEEA. The CDR3 covers 19 residues. The junction had 15 bases not matched to a gene; V was cut back by 2 bases and J by 4 bases. The CDR3 protein is CASSLLPPGVAGGPETQYF. Written as DNA, the CDR3 is TGTGCCAGCAGCTTACTCCCCCCGGGGGTAGCGGGGGGGCCAGAGACCCAGTACTTC.

The V gene is TRBV4-1, the J gene TRBJ1-5, with 7 bases that match TRBD1. J gave up 2 bases and V 2 bases, and 12 bases lay outside the gene matches. The germline V gene encodes CDR1 MGHRA and CDR2 YSYEKL. The CDR3 sequence is 18 residues long. The CDR3 protein is CASSQLGQTAGRNQPQHF. CDR3 DNA: TGCGCCAGCAGCCAATTGGGACAGACCGCCGGGCGCAATCAGCCCCAGCATTTT.

V gene TRBV9 combines with J gene TRBJ1-1; a possible D gene is TRBD1 (6 bases). CDR1 and CDR2 from the germline V gene are SGDLS and YYNGEE. The CDR3 consists of 13 residues. Trimming removed 4 bases from V and 2 bases from J, with 9 bases in between. The CDR3 nucleotides read TGTGCCAGCAGCAGGGACACCAACACTGAAGCTTTCTTT. This translates into CASSRDTNTEAFF.

This rearrangement joins TRBV5-1 to TRBJ2-7; weak D call: TRBD1 (7 bases). Trimming removed 4 bases at V and 9 bases at J, with 23 bases between. CDR3 length: 15 amino acids. Germline V lookup: CDR1 SGHRS, CDR2 YFSETQ. CDR3 residues: CASSPETRDSSWQYF. CDR3 nucleotides: TGCGCCAGCAGCCCGGAAACGCGGGACAGCTCTTGGCAGTACTTC.